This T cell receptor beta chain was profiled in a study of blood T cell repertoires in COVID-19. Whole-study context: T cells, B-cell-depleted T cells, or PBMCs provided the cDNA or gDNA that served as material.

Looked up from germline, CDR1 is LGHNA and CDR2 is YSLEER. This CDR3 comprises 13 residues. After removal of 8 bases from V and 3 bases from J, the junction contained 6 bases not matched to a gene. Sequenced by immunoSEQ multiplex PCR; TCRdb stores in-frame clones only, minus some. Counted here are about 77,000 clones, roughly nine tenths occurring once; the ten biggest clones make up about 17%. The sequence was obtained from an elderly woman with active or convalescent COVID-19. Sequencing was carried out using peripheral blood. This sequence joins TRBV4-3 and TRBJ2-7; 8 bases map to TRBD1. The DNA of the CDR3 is TGCGCCAGCTCTATAGACAGGGGCTACGAGCAGTACTTC. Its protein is CASSIDRGYEQYF.